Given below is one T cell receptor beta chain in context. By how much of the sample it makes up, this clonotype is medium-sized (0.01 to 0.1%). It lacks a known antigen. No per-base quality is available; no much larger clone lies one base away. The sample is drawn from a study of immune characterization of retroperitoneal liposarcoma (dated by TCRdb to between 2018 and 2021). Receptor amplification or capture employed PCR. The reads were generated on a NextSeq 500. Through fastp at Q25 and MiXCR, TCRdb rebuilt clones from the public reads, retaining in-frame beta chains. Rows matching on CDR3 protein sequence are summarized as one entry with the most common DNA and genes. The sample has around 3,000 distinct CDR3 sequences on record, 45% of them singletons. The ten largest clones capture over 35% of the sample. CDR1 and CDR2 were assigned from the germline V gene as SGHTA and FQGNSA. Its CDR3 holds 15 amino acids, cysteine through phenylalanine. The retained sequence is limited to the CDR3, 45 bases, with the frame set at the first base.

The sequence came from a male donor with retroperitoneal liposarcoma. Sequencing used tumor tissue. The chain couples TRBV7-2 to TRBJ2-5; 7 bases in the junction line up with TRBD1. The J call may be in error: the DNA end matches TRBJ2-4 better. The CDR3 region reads CASSPPTGSKNIQYF. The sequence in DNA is TGTGCCAGCAGCCCCCCGACAGGGTCCAAAAACATTCAGTACTTC.